This TCR beta chain emerged from a study of blood T cell repertoires in COVID-19. On the study more broadly: Samples came from the United States, Italy and Spain, spanning acute and convalescent COVID-19. In each case, the material was cDNA or gDNA derived from T cells, B-cell-depleted T cells, or PBMCs.

The authors' processing: Reference gene primers were amplified, and this amplification served to estimate nucleated cell counts. Sequenced by immunoSEQ multiplex PCR; TCRdb stores in-frame clones only, minus some. The D gene and trimming were derived from the DNA, and the V and J assignments and clone size from that table. The sample records 150,000 to 200,000 clones, roughly 89% being singletons. The receptor was derived from a woman in her forties or fifties with acute or convalescent COVID-19. The specimen was peripheral blood.

CDR3 bases: TGTGCCAGCAGTTACTCAGGGGGACCCGCAACTAATGAAAAACTGTTTTTT. This sequence encodes CASSYSGGPATNEKLFF. The rearrangement links TRBV6-2 or TRBV6-3 to TRBJ1-4; D is perhaps TRBD1 (6 bases). Trimming cost V 0 bases and J 0 bases, with 11 bases left between them. The CDR3 extends over 17 amino acids. Germline lookup yields CDR1 MNHEY and CDR2 SVGEGT.